These 21 T cell receptor beta chains were all obtained from the same sample, sequenced in a study of hypomethylating agent response in myelodysplastic syndrome. Method: immunoSEQ multiplex PCR; TCRdb's copy keeps in-frame clones and lacks some. The profile shows roughly 5,400 clones, 88% of them singletons. The sequencing here drew on bone marrow, taken before or after starting hypomethylating agent treatment for myelodysplastic syndrome (not recorded which). All receptors come from a human donor with myelodysplastic syndrome.

CDR3 nucleotides: TGTGCCAGCAGCCCTGGGGGGGGAACTGGAAACACCATATATTTT. This codes for CASSPGGGTGNTIYF. The V call is TRBV6-5, the J call TRBJ1-3; tentative D call: TRBD1 (5 bases). This CDR3 is built from 15 residues. The germline CDR1 and CDR2 sequences are MNHEY and SVGAGI. V shed 6 bases and J shed 2 bases, with 14 bases lying between them.

The V and J genes are TRBV7-8 and TRBJ1-2; TRBD1 might be the D (6 bases). From germline, CDR1 is SGHVS and CDR2 FQNEAQ. The CDR3 is 14 amino acids. V was trimmed by 1 base and J by 4 bases, leaving 10 bases between them. For the CDR3, the DNA is TGTGCCAGCAGCTTAGACAGGGATATCTATGGCTACACCTTC. The encoded protein is CASSLDRDIYGYTF. Full variable domain (remainder filled in from reference TRBV7-8 and TRBJ1-2): GAGVSQSPRYKVAKRGQDVALRCDPISGHVSLFWYQQALGQGPEFLTYFQNEAQLDKSGLPSDRFFAERPEGSVSTLKIQRTQQEDSAVYLCASSLDRDIYGYTFGSGTRLTVV.

This sequence joins TRBV5-4 and TRBJ1-2; D gene unclear. Per the germline V gene, CDR1 is SGHNT and CDR2 is YYREEE (reference sequence). The CDR3 length is 14 residues. The V end lost 1 base, the J end lost 3 bases, and 10 bases lay between the germline ends. Here the CDR3 DNA reads TGTGCCAGCAGCTTGATGAGCAGTTACTATGGCTACACCTTC. Protein: CASSLMSSYYGYTF. The full variable domain, completed using reference TRBV5-4 and TRBJ1-2, is ETGVTQSPTHLIKTRGQQVTLRCSSQSGHNTVSWYQQALGQGPQFIFQYYREEENGRGNFPPRFSGLQFPNYSSELNVNALELDDSALYLCASSLMSSYYGYTFGSGTRLTVV.

The chain employs TRBV6-5 and TRBJ1-2; D ambiguous. Per the germline V gene, CDR1 is MNHEY and CDR2 is SVGAGI. With 5 bases removed from V and 1 base from J, the gap between germline ends came to 11 bases. This CDR3 spans 14 amino acids. The CDR3 spells CASSATVSNYGYTF. CDR3 DNA: TGTGCCAGCAGTGCTACAGTTAGTAACTATGGCTACACCTTC.

The V and J genes are TRBV9 and TRBJ1-1, with D hard to call. CDR1 is SGDLS and CDR2 is YYNGEE in the germline V gene. This CDR3 spans 13 amino acids. Trimming stripped 0 bases from V and 4 bases from J, with 7 bases between. CDR3 DNA: TGTGCCAGCAGCGTAGAGGTCTTCACTGAAGCTTTCTTT. It encodes CASSVEVFTEAFF. The whole variable domain, filled in from reference TRBV9 and TRBJ1-1, reads DSGVTQTPKHLITATGQRVTLRCSPRSGDLSVYWYQQSLDQGLQFLIQYYNGEERAKGNILERFSAQQFPDLHSELNLSSLELGDSALYFCASSVEVFTEAFFGQGTRLTVV.

This clone was seen only once. The chain links TRBV7-9 to TRBJ1-4; 7 nucleotides align to TRBD1. CDR1 and CDR2 (germline): SEHNR, FQNEAQ (reference sequence). This CDR3 contains 16 residues. The V segment lost 3 bases and the J segment 6 bases; nucleotides outside the gene matches: 10. The CDR3: CASSFRTGQLDEKLFF. Here the CDR3 DNA reads TGTGCCAGCAGCTTCAGGACAGGCCAGCTAGATGAAAAACTGTTTTTT.

V usage is TRBV7-8 and J usage is TRBJ1-2, with D tentatively TRBD1 (5 bases). Trimming pared 6 bases from V and 7 bases from J, leaving 27 bases between. Germline CDR1 SGHVS, CDR2 FQNEAQ. The CDR3 covers 17 residues. CDR3 bases: TGTGCCAGCAGGCCTCTGATAACGTCCGGGGGTTCGGCTGGCTACACCTTC. This sequence encodes CASRPLITSGGSAGYTF.

The chain carries TRBV9 and TRBJ1-3, with D unclear. Trimming stripped 0 bases from V and 4 bases from J, with 5 bases between. CDR1 and CDR2 from the germline V gene are SGDLS and YYNGEE. The CDR3 has 13 amino acids. CDR3 loop: CASSVEAGNTIYF. The CDR3 region has the DNA TGTGCCAGCAGCGTAGAAGCAGGAAACACCATATATTTT. Full variable domain (rest looked up from reference TRBV9 and TRBJ1-3): DSGVTQTPKHLITATGQRVTLRCSPRSGDLSVYWYQQSLDQGLQFLIQYYNGEERAKGNILERFSAQQFPDLHSELNLSSLELGDSALYFCASSVEAGNTIYFGEGSWLTVV.

The chain joins TRBV10-2 to TRBJ2-2; 8 bases map to TRBD2. Germline V lookup: CDR1 WSHSY, CDR2 SAAADI. The CDR3 has 12 amino acids. V shed 9 bases and J 6 bases; nucleotides not matched to a gene: 3. CDR3 region: CASYGGAGELFF. Written as DNA, the CDR3 is TGCGCCAGTTACGGGGGGGCCGGGGAGCTGTTTTTT.

The chain carries TRBV6-5 and TRBJ1-5, with 8 bases that match TRBD1. Germline values: CDR1 MNHEY, CDR2 SVGAGI. J gave up 1 base and V 1 base, and 3 bases lay outside the gene matches. The CDR3 length is 16 residues. The CDR3 loop reads CASSYLRQGSNQPQHF. The CDR3 nucleotides are TGTGCCAGCAGTTACTTGAGACAGGGGAGCAATCAGCCCCAGCATTTT.

The DNA of the CDR3 is TGTGCCAGCCAAAGCGGGGGGGCACACTACAATGAGCAGTTCTTC. It codes for CASQSGGAHYNEQFF. This chain connects TRBV9 to TRBJ2-1; 10 bases fit TRBD2. CDR3 length: 15 residues. Germline V CDR1 and CDR2: SGDLS, YYNGEE. Trimming cost V 7 bases and J 3 bases; bases outside gene matches: 7.

Points on this clone: The junction differs from germline at one of its ends, possibly a read error. The J gene is TRBJ1-2, the V gene TRBV7-3; possible D gene TRBD1, 6 bases. From germline, CDR1 is SGHTA and CDR2 FQGTGA. This CDR3 is built from 13 residues. The CDR3 DNA follows: TGTGCCAGCAGCTTAAGGTCGGGGGGCCAGCGGATCTTC. This gives the protein CASSLRSGGQRIF. Looking up the rest from reference TRBV7-3 and TRBJ1-2 gives the full variable domain: GAGVSQTPSNKVTEKGKYVELRCDPISGHTALYWYRQSLGQGPEFLIYFQGTGAADDSGLPNDRFFAVRPEGSVSTLKIQRTERGDSAVYLCASSLRSGGQRIFGSGTRLTVV.

The V call is TRBV7-2, the J call TRBJ1-5; D is perhaps TRBD1 (6 bases). V was clipped by 4 bases and J by 0 bases, with 16 bases between them. Germline V gene sequence: CDR1 SGHTA, CDR2 FQGNSA. The CDR3 is made up of 17 amino acids. The CDR3 DNA reads as TGTGCCAGCAGCTGGGTGGGGGGCGGGAATAGCAATCAGCCCCAGCATTTT. Amino acid sequence: CASSWVGGGNSNQPQHF.

V gene TRBV5-1 combines with J gene TRBJ2-1, with D tentatively TRBD2 (6 bases). CDR1 and CDR2 (germline): SGHRS, YFSETQ. The germline V and J ends were trimmed by 3 bases and 0 bases, with 10 bases remaining between them. The CDR3 is 15 residues long. CDR3 DNA sequence: TGCGCCAGCAGCTCCGGAGGGAGCTCCTACAATGAGCAGTTCTTC. Its translation: CASSSGGSSYNEQFF.

A word on this clone: Other DNA sequences from this sample encode an identical CDR3 as well. This chain connects TRBV11-2 to TRBJ2-5, with TRBD2 matching 8 bases. CDR3 length equals 15 residues. From germline, CDR1 is SGHAT and CDR2 FQNNGV. V lost 1 base, J lost 0 bases, and 1 base stayed unmatched. CDR3 loop: CASSLGAGDQETQYF. CDR3 sequence (DNA): TGTGCCAGCAGCTTAGGAGCGGGGGACCAAGAGACCCAGTACTTC.

The chain carries TRBV5-6 and TRBJ2-5; 8 bases map to TRBD2. The better agreement between TRBJ2-7 and the DNA end casts doubt on the J call. Germline-derived CDR1 and CDR2 are SGHDT and YYEEEE. There are 15 residues in the CDR3. CDR3 sequence: CASSFRRREAYEQYF. CDR3 nucleotide sequence: TGTGCCAGCAGCTTCCGCCGGCGGGAGGCCTACGAGCAGTACTTC.

This clone was seen a handful of times. The V and J genes are TRBV10-1 and TRBJ1-1; D gene uncertain. The CDR3 is 13 residues long. V was cut by 0 bases and J by 6 bases, with 8 bases left in between. Germline V gene lookup returns CDR1 WNHNN and CDR2 SYGVQD (reference sequence). CDR3 nucleotide sequence: TGCGCCAGCAGTGAGTCAAGGGTAGCTGAAGCTTTCTTT. Protein product: CASSESRVAEAFF.

The J gene is TRBJ1-3, the V gene TRBV29-1; D remains unclear. The CDR3 loop spans 13 amino acids. V was cut by 4 bases and J by 1 base, with 8 bases left in between. Germline CDR1 is SQVTM and CDR2 is ANQGSEA. This CDR3 reads CSVGLGSGNTIYF. The CDR3 DNA is TGCAGCGTTGGCTTGGGTTCTGGAAACACCATATATTTT. The variable domain in full, completed from reference TRBV29-1 and TRBJ1-3, reads SAVISQKPSRDICQRGTSLTIQCQVDSQVTMMFWYRQQPGQSLTLIATANQGSEATYESGFVIDKFPISRPNLTFSTLTVSNMSPEDSSIYLCSVGLGSGNTIYFGEGSWLTVV.

This clone was recorded only once. The V call is TRBV25-1, the J call TRBJ1-3; the D is unclear. V was clipped by 5 bases and J by 0 bases, with 8 bases between them. This CDR3 is 14 amino acids long. Per germline, CDR1 MGHDK and CDR2 SYGVNS. CDR3 loop: CASSSFSSGNTIYF. In nucleotides, the CDR3 is TGTGCCAGCAGTAGTTTCAGCTCTGGAAACACCATATATTTT.

The chain employs TRBV27 and TRBJ2-7; possibly TRBD1 for D (6 bases). Trimming removed 4 bases at V and 1 base at J, with 11 bases between. In germline, CDR1 is MNHEY, CDR2 SMNVEV (reference sequence). CDR3 length: 14 amino acids. CDR3 region: CASSSNRDSYEQYF. For the CDR3, the DNA is TGTGCCAGCAGTTCAAACAGGGATTCCTACGAGCAGTACTTC.

This clone was detected only a few times. The V gene is TRBV10-2, the J gene TRBJ2-7; D perhaps matches TRBD1 (5 bases). Germline CDR1 and CDR2: WSHSY and SAAADI. V lost 2 bases, J lost 4 bases, and 6 bases lay in between. The CDR3 contains 12 residues. The CDR3 nucleotides are TGCGCCAGCAGTGAGAGGGGTTACGAGCAGTACGTC. The encoded protein is CASSERGYEQYV.